The present T cell receptor (beta chain) was sequenced within a study of human thymus T cells. The data were produced by immunoSEQ multiplex PCR, yet TCRdb's version contains in-frame clones alone and is incomplete. The sample carries roughly 120,000 clones, 90% to 95% recorded once. Resections obtained during corrective heart surgery supplied the thymus tissue. Having corrective surgery for congenital heart defects, healthy Finnish infants were the ones who donated. With regard to this clone: Its antigen is still unknown.

General study findings and limits: Thymic and blood repertoires showed apparently biased V and J gene usage. Thymic TCR repertoires of unrelated people reportedly overlapped highly.

The specimen sequenced was thymus tissue. This clonotype was obtained from a boy younger than two with a congenital heart defect but otherwise immunologically healthy.

The CDR3 bases are TGTGCCTGGAGTTCGAGCGGGGGGCCCGGATTGAGCACAGATACGCAGTATTTT. Residues: CAWSSSGGPGLSTDTQYF. This rearrangement joins TRBV30 to TRBJ2-3; TRBD2 matches at 9 bases. CDR1 is GTSNPN, CDR2 SVGIG, per germline (reference sequence). This CDR3 is built from 18 residues. V lost 2 bases, J lost 0 bases, and 12 bases stayed unmatched.